These 12 T cell receptor beta chains share one sample of origin, sequenced in a study of shared clonotypes between healthy human individuals. Produced via immunoSEQ multiplex PCR; TCRdb's table is partial and in-frame only. The sample contains roughly 2.2 million clones, roughly 90% of which appear only once. Sequenced: naive CD4+ T cells from PBMCs. Subset denoted: CD45RA+ positively selected. These receptors all come from a man between 18 and 35 years old in good health. Some clones in this sample may be carry-over from other donors' samples.

The chain joins TRBV15 to TRBJ1-2; D call uncertain. V dropped 1 base and J dropped 6 bases, with 21 bases sitting between them. CDR1 and CDR2 (germline): LNHNV, YYDKDF (reference sequence). This CDR3 contains 17 residues. CDR3 residues: CATSRGMFDRSQDGYTF. CDR3 nucleotide sequence: TGTGCCACCAGCAGAGGGATGTTCGACCGGAGTCAAGATGGCTACACCTTC.

This clone appeared a single time. The J gene is TRBJ2-7, the V gene TRBV27, with a tentative D call TRBD1 (5 bases). Germline V gene data show CDR1 as MNHEY and CDR2 as SMNVEV (reference sequence). Trimming pared 0 bases from V and 9 bases from J, leaving 12 bases between. The length of the CDR3 is 13 residues. Here the CDR3 DNA reads TGTGCCAGCAGTTTATCCCCAGGGATGGGGCAGTACTTC. It codes for CASSLSPGMGQYF.

The V call is TRBV4-2, the J call TRBJ2-7; 9 bases agree with TRBD1. Germline V gene lookup returns CDR1 LGHNA and CDR2 YNFKEQ. Unmatched junction bases numbered 16, after V lost 4 bases and J lost 6 bases. The CDR3 has 17 residues. The CDR3, as DNA: TGTGCCAGCAGCCGAAACGCCGTGGACAGGGGAGGGGGCGAGCAGTACTTC. Amino acid sequence: CASSRNAVDRGGGEQYF.

The J gene is TRBJ2-7, the V gene TRBV28; D not resolved. CDR3 length: 14 residues. V was shortened by 3 bases and J by 3 bases, with 12 bases between the two germline ends. Germline CDR1 and CDR2: MDHEN and SYDVKM. The CDR3 bases are TGTGCCAGCAGTTTTTTACGGACCATCTACGAGCAGTACTTC. This translates into CASSFLRTIYEQYF.

The chain couples TRBV7-6 to TRBJ2-1; D is undetermined. Trimming took off 5 bases at V and 0 bases at J, with 11 bases between the two ends. This CDR3 has 15 amino acids. The germline V gene has CDR1 SGHVS and CDR2 FNYEAQ. Here the CDR3 reads CASSPRLYSYNEQFF. The CDR3 bases are TGTGCCAGCAGCCCCCGGCTCTACTCCTACAATGAGCAGTTCTTC.

The chain links TRBV19 to TRBJ1-5, with D maybe TRBD1 (5 bases). There are 16 residues in the CDR3. Trimming took 4 bases from V and 2 from J, leaving 15 bases between them. Germline V gene lookup returns CDR1 LNHDA and CDR2 SQIVND (reference sequence). The CDR3 DNA sequence: TGTGCCAGTAGTACCCTCGGGGGGGGAGGCAATCAGCCCCAGCATTTT. Encoded protein: CASSTLGGGGNQPQHF.

Comment on this clone: Other DNA variants within this sample encode the same CDR3. V usage is TRBV18 and J usage is TRBJ1-3; D ambiguous. Germline lookup yields CDR1 KGHSH and CDR2 LQKENI. The CDR3 covers 13 residues. Trimming cost V 6 bases and J 0 bases, with 6 bases left between them. CDR3: CASSRDSGNTIYF. The CDR3 nucleotides read TGTGCCAGCTCTCGGGACTCTGGAAACACCATATATTTT.

This chain links TRBV28 with TRBJ1-5, with D hard to call. The CDR3 length is 16 residues. Germline CDR1 reads MDHEN; CDR2 reads SYDVKM. V was clipped by 4 bases and J by 0 bases, with 13 bases between them. In nucleotides, the CDR3 is TGTGCCAGCAGTTCCCAGACACCTTATAGCAATCAGCCCCAGCATTTT. As protein: CASSSQTPYSNQPQHF. The entire variable domain, with the rest obtained from reference TRBV28 and TRBJ1-5, is as follows: DVKVTQSSRYLVKRTGEKVFLECVQDMDHENMFWYRQDPGLGLRLIYFSYDVKMKEKGDIPEGYSVSREKKERFSLILESASTNQTSMYLCASSSQTPYSNQPQHFGDGTRLSIL.

The J gene is TRBJ1-2, the V gene TRBV28; tentatively, D is TRBD1 (6 bases). CDR1 and CDR2 from the germline V gene are MDHEN and SYDVKM. The CDR3 covers 12 residues. Trimming took 11 bases from V and 4 from J, leaving 14 bases between them. This CDR3 is CAAAGQTYGYTF. In nucleotides, the CDR3 is TGTGCCGCAGCCGGACAGACCTATGGCTACACCTTC.

The chain uses TRBV7-2 and TRBJ2-3; TRBD2 matches at 10 bases. With 0 bases clipped from V and 5 bases from J, the junction kept 5 bases outside the gene matches. This CDR3 spans 16 amino acids. Germline loops: CDR1 SGHTA, CDR2 FQGNSA. CDR3 sequence: CASSLALAGVGDTQYF. DNA of the CDR3: TGTGCCAGCAGCTTAGCCCTAGCGGGAGTGGGAGATACGCAGTATTTT.

The chain recombines TRBV5-1 with TRBJ2-7; D unresolved. This CDR3 comprises 12 residues. Germline V gives CDR1 SGHRS, CDR2 YFSETQ. V lost 4 bases, J lost 0 bases, and 5 bases lay in between. The chain's CDR3 is CASSHNSYEQYF. The CDR3 nucleotides are TGCGCCAGCAGCCACAACTCCTACGAGCAGTACTTC.

The V and J genes are TRBV6-5 and TRBJ2-1; a weak D match, TRBD1 (5 bases). The CDR3 spans 15 residues. V was pared by 1 base and J by 12 bases, with 19 bases between. Germline lookup yields CDR1 MNHEY and CDR2 SVGAGI. CDR3 sequence reads: CASSYFWPPQGMQFF. In DNA, the CDR3 is TGTGCCAGCAGTTACTTCTGGCCCCCTCAGGGAATGCAGTTCTTC.